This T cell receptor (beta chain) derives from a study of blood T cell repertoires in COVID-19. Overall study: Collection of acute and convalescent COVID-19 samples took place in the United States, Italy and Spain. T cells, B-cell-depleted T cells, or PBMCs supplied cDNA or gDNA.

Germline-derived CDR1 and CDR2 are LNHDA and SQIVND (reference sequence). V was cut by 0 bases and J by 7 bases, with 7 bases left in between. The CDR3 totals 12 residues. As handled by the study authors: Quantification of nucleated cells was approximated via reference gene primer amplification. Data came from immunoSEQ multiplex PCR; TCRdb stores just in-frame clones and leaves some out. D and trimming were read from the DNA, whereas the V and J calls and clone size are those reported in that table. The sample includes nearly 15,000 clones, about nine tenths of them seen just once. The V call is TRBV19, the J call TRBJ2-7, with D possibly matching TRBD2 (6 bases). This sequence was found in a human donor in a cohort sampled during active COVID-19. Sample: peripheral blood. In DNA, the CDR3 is TGTGCCAGTAGTATAGATCGGGGGGAGCAGTACTTC. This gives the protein CASSIDRGEQYF.